What follows is one TCR beta chain and its context. V lost 0 bases and J 9 bases, leaving 14 bases between the germline ends. The CDR3 consists of 13 residues. Germline CDR1 DFQATT, CDR2 SNEGSKA (reference sequence). These data are taken from a study of T cells in Graves' hyperthyroidism and ophthalmopathy. TCR beta CDR3 sequences were amplified from RNA transcripts. The primer set for the first-round RT-PCR of the TCR CDR3 was HTBI. TCRdb recomputed calls from the multiplex PCR reads with MiXCR, one row per CDR3 protein. Here the sample spans roughly 640,000 distinct CDR3 sequences, approximately 15% being singletons. Diagnosis relied on clinical symptoms, serum thyroxine and TRAb, thyroid ultrasound and orbital computed tomography.

The sample consisted of blood. The chain joins TRBV20-1 to TRBJ1-2; D is unclear. The receptor comes from a woman aged 40-49 years with Graves' ophthalmopathy. The CDR3 DNA reads TGCAGTGCTAGAGACGGCGGCGGATATCGCTACACCTTC. Translation gives CSARDGGGYRYTF.